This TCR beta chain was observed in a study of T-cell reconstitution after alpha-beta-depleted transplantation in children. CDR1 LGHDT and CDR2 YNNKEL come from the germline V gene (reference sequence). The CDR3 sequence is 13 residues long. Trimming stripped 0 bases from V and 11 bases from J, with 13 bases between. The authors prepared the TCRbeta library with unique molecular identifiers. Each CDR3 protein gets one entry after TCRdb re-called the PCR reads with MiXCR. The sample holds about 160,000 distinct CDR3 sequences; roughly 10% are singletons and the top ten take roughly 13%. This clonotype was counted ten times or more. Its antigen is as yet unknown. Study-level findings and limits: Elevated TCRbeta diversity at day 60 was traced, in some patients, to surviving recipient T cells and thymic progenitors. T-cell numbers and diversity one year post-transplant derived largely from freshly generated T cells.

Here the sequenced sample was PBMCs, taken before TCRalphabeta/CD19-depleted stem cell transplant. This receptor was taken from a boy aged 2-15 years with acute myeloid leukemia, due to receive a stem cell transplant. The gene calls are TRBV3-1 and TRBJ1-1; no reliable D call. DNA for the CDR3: TGTGCCAGCAGCCAAGATTGGCCCCAGCGGGCTTTCTTT. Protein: CASSQDWPQRAFF.